The entry below describes one T cell receptor beta chain. The data were obtained in a study of technical replicates of blood from several donors. Profiled with immunoSEQ multiplex PCR; TCRdb holds only in-frame clones, not every one. This sample has over 60,000 clones, with 93% found just once. This sequence was found in a human donor in good health. The sequenced sample was T cells isolated from PBMCs.

The CDR3 loop reads CASSTTSGTIAYEQYF. The CDR3 region has the DNA TGTGCCAGCAGCACCACGTCCGGGACTATCGCCTACGAGCAGTACTTC. The rearrangement joins TRBV7-9 to TRBJ2-7; 7 nucleotides line up with TRBD2. CDR3 length: 16 amino acids. Trimming cost V 5 bases and J 2 bases; bases outside gene matches: 12. CDR1 is SEHNR and CDR2 is FQNEAQ in the germline V gene (reference sequence). Complete variable domain (other parts from reference TRBV7-9 and TRBJ2-7): DTGVSQNPRHKITKRGQNVTFRCDPISEHNRLYWYRQTLGQGPEFLTYFQNEAQLEKSRLLSDRFSAERPKGSFSTLEIQRTEQGDSAMYLCASSTTSGTIAYEQYFGPGTRLTVT.